This TCR beta chain was found in a study of OX40 agonist ivuxolimab in advanced cancers. Study-wide background: Patients were given ivuxolimab, an antibody that agonizes OX40 (CD134). Ivuxolimab was delivered to patients intravenously every 2 weeks at doses spanning 0.01 to 10 mg/kg. Findings of the study overall: Dosing at 0.1 to 3.0 mg/kg was accompanied by clonal expansion of CD4+ and CD8+ blood T cells by week 6. Among the lowest peripheral clonal expansion occurred in 0.1-3.0 mg/kg partial responders.

Concerning this clone itself: Its cognate antigen is unknown.

The CDR3 totals 13 residues. Trimming removed 10 bases at V and 4 bases at J, with 16 bases between. Germline lookup yields CDR1 MGHDK and CDR2 SYGVNS. Profiled with immunoSEQ multiplex PCR; TCRdb holds only in-frame clones, not every one. The repertoire includes roughly 93,000 clones, around 80% of them detected once, and roughly 5.2% sits in the top ten. The sequencing here drew on CD4+ or CD8+ T cells sorted from blood, taken in a trial of the OX40 agonist ivuxolimab. The J gene is TRBJ1-1, the V gene TRBV25-1; no clear D gene. This sequence originates from an adult with an advanced solid tumor such as melanoma, head and neck, liver or kidney cancer. CDR3: CATVANFATEAFF. The CDR3, as DNA: TGTGCCACCGTAGCTAATTTCGCCACTGAAGCTTTCTTT.